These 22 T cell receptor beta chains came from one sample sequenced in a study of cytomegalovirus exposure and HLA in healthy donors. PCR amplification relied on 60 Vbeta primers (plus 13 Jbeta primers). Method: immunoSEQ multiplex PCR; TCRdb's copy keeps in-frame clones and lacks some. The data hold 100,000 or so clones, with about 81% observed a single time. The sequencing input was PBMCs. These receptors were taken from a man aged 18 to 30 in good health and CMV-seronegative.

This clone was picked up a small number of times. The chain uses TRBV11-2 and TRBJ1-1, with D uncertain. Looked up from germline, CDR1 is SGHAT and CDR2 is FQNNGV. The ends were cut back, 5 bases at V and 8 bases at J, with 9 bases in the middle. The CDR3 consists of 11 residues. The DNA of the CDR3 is TGTGCCAGCAGCCATACTACAGAAGCTTTCTTT. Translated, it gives CASSHTTEAFF.

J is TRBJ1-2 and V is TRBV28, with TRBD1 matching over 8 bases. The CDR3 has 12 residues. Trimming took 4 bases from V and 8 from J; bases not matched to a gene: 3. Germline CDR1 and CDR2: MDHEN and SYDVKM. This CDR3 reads CASSWTGRGYTF. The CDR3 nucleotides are TGTGCCAGCAGTTGGACAGGGAGGGGCTACACCTTC.

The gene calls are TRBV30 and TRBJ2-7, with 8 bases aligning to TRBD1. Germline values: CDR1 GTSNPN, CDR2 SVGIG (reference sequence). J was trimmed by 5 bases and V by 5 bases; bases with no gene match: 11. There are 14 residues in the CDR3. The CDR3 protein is CAWLRQGNRDEQYF. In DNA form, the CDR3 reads TGTGCCTGGCTCCGACAGGGGAATCGGGACGAGCAGTACTTC.

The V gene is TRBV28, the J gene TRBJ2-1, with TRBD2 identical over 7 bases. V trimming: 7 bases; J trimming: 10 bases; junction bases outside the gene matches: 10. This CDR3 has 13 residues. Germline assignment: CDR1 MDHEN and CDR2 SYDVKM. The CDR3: CASKEGGSREQFF. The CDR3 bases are TGTGCCAGCAAGGAGGGAGGGTCTCGGGAGCAGTTCTTC.

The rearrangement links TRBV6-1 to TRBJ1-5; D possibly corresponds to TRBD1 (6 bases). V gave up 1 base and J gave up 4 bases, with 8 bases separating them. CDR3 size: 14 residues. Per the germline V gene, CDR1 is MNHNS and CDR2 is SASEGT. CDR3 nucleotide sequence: TGTGCCAGCAGTGAAGGGACAGAGAATCAGCCCCAGCATTTT. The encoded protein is CASSEGTENQPQHF.

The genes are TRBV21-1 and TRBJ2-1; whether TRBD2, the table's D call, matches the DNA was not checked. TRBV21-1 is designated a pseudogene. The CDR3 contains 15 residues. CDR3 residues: CASSNPMGSVNEQFF. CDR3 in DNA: TGTGCCAGCAGCAATCCGATGGGGAGCGTAAATGAGCAGTTCTTC.

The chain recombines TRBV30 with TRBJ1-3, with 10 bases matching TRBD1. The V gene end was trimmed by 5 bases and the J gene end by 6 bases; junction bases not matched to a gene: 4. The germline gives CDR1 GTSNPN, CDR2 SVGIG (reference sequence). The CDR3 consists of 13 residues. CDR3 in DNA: TGTGCCTGGGCCGGGACAGGGGAAAACACCATATATTTT. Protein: CAWAGTGENTIYF. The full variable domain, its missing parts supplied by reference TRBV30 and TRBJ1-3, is SQTIHQWPATLVQPVGSPLSLECTVEGTSNPNLYWYRQAAGRGLQLLFYSVGIGQISSEVPQNLSASRPQDRQFILSSKKLLLSDSGFYLCAWAGTGENTIYFGEGSWLTVV.

This CDR3 reads CASSVSRSSETQYF. CDR3 DNA sequence: TGCGCCAGCAGCGTGAGCAGGTCATCGGAGACCCAGTACTTC. The V and J genes are TRBV10-1 and TRBJ2-5; the D is unclear. The V and J ends lost 6 bases and 5 bases respectively, with 16 bases between them. The CDR3 is 14 residues long. In germline, CDR1 is WNHNN, CDR2 SYGVQD (reference sequence).

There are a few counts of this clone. CDR3 loop: CASSPANTAYEQYF. CDR3 sequence (DNA): TGTGCCAGCAGTCCCGCTAACACAGCCTACGAGCAGTACTTC. The chain links TRBV6-5 to TRBJ2-7; D is ambiguous. The CDR3 has 14 residues. The germline V gene has CDR1 MNHEY and CDR2 SVGAGI. V was trimmed by 5 bases and J by 2 bases, leaving 13 bases between them.

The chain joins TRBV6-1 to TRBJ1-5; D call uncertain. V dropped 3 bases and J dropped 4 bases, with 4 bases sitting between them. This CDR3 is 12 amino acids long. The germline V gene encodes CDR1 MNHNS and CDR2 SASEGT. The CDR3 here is CASSDLNQPQHF. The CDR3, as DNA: TGTGCCAGCAGTGACTTGAATCAGCCCCAGCATTTT.

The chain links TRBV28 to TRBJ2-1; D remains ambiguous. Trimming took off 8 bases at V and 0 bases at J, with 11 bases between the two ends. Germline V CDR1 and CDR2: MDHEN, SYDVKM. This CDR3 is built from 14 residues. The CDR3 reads CASVPPGSYNEQFF. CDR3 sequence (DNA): TGTGCCAGCGTGCCCCCCGGCTCCTACAATGAGCAGTTCTTC.

CDR3 coding DNA: TGTGCCAGCAGTAATATCGGGACAGGGGGATACGAGACCCAGTACTTC. Protein sequence: CASSNIGTGGYETQYF. The chain joins TRBV27 to TRBJ2-5, with 11 bases matching TRBD1. The CDR3 consists of 16 residues. Germline-derived CDR1 and CDR2 are MNHEY and SMNVEV (reference sequence). J gave up 5 bases and V 5 bases, and 10 bases lay outside the gene matches.

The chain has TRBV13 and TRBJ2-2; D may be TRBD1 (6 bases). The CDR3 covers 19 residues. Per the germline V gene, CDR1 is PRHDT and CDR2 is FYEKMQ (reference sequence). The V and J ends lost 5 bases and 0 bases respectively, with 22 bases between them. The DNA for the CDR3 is TGTGCCAGCAGCGCTTTCTGGGACACTGAGCGCCCGAACACCGGGGAGCTGTTTTTT. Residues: CASSAFWDTERPNTGELFF.

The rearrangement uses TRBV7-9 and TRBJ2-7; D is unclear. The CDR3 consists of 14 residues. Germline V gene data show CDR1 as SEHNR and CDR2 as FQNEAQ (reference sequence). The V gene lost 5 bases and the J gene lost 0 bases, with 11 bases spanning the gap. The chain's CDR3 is CASSTRESSYEQYF. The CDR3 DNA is TGTGCCAGCAGCACTCGAGAAAGCTCCTACGAGCAGTACTTC.

CDR3 nucleotide sequence: TGTGCCAGCAGGGGACAGGGGGCGCGTGTTTACGAGCAGTACTTC. Translation gives CASRGQGARVYEQYF. V and J are TRBV6-6 and TRBJ2-7; 12 positions match TRBD1. The CDR3 has 15 residues. Unmatched junction bases numbered 7, after V lost 6 bases and J lost 4 bases. Germline assignment: CDR1 MNHNY and CDR2 SVGAGI (reference sequence).

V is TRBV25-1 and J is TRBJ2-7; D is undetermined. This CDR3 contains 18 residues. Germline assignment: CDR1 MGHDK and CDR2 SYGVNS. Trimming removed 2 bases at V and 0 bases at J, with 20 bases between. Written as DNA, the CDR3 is TGTGCCAGCAGTGAACTCGAGTTCTCGCCCGACTTCTCCTACGAGCAGTACTTC. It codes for CASSELEFSPDFSYEQYF.

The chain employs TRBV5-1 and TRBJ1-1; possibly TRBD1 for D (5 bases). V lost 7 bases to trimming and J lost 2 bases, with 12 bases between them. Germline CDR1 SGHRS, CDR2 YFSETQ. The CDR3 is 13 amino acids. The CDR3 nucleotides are TGCGCCAGCCGGGGACTCCTCAACACTGAAGCTTTCTTT. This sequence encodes CASRGLLNTEAFF.

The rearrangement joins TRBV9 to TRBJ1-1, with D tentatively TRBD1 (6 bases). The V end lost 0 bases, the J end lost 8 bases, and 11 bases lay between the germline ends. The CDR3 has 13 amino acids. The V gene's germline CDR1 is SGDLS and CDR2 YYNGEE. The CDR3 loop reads CASSVGSGGEAFF. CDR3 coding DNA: TGTGCCAGCAGCGTAGGTTCTGGGGGCGAAGCTTTCTTT.

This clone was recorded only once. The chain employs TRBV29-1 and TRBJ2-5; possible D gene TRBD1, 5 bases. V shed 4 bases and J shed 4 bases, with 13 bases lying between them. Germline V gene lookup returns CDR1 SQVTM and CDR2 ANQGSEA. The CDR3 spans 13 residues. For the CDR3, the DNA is TGCAGCGTTGTAGGACATGTGGGAGAGACCCAGTACTTC. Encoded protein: CSVVGHVGETQYF.

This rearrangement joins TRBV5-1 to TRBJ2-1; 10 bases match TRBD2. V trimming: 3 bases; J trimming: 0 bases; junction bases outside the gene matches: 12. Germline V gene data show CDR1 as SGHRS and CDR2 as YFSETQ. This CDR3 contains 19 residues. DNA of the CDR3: TGCGCCAGCAGCTCAAAGCGGGAGGGCCCTCAGAGCTCCTACAATGAGCAGTTCTTC. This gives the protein CASSSKREGPQSSYNEQFF.

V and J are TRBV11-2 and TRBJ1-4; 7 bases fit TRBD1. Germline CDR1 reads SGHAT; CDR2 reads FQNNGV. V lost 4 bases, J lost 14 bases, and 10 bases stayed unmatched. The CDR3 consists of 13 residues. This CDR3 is CASSYRQGGGLFF. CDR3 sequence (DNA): TGTGCCAGCAGCTACCGACAGGGTGGAGGCCTGTTTTTT.

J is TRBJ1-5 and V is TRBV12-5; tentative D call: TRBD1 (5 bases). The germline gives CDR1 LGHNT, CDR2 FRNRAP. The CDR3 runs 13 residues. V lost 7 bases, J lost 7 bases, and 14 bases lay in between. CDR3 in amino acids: CASAPDTRQPQHF. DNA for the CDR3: TGTGCTAGTGCCCCGGACACCCGCCAGCCCCAGCATTTT.